The entry below gives a single T cell receptor (beta chain) sequence along with its context. Its antigen remains unidentified. The data belong to a study of cytomegalovirus exposure and HLA in healthy donors. The CDR3 loop spans 18 amino acids. Germline V gene data show CDR1 as SGHVS and CDR2 as FQNEAQ. V lost 5 bases and J lost 9; bases outside the gene matches: 14. The study's findings and limits: Reportedly, a later analysis found an Asian-associated ancestry cluster had fewer N-insertions than the roughly 700-donor mean.

Both 60 Vbeta primers and 13 Jbeta primers went into the PCR. The method was immunoSEQ multiplex PCR; TCRdb's version includes in-frame clones alone and lacks a portion of them. The table lists about 91,000 clones, around nine tenths of them singletons. The sample was PBMCs. The clonotype originates from a man aged 25 to 40 in good health and CMV-seropositive. The rearrangement uses TRBV7-8 and TRBJ2-2, with TRBD2 identical over 14 bases. The CDR3 bases are TGTGCCAGCAGCCCCCGACGGGTGGGACTAGCGGGAGCGTGGGAGCTGTTTTTT. It yields the protein CASSPRRVGLAGAWELFF.